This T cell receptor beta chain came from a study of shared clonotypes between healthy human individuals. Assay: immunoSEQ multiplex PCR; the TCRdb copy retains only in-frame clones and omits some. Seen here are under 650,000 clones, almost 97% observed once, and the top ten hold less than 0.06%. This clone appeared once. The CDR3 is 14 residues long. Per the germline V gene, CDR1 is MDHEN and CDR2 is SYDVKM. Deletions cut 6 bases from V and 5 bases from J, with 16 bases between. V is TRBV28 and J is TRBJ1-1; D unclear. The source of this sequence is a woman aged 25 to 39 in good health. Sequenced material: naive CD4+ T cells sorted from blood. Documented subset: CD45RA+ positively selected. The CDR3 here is CASSDLWSRTEAFF. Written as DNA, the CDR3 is TGTGCCAGCAGCGACCTTTGGAGTAGGACTGAAGCTTTCTTT.